The present entry profiles one T cell receptor (beta chain) with its context. This sample is drawn from a study of blood T cell repertoires in COVID-19. Study details: Collection of acute and convalescent COVID-19 samples took place in the United States, Italy and Spain. In each case, the material was cDNA or gDNA derived from T cells, B-cell-depleted T cells, or PBMCs.

TCRdb keeps only in-frame clones here, not all; method: immunoSEQ multiplex PCR. The data hold tens of thousands of clones, with about four fifths observed a single time. Seattle researchers signed up patients amid active infection and tracked them longitudinally. The clonotype was recovered from a man older than 75 with COVID-19, enrolled during active disease. The source material was peripheral blood.

The CDR3 reads CASSYLGGIAYEQYF. DNA of the CDR3: TGTGCCAGCAGTTACCTAGGAGGAATAGCCTACGAGCAGTACTTC. The V call is TRBV6-2 or TRBV6-3, the J call TRBJ2-7, with a weak D call TRBD2 (5 bases). Germline CDR1 reads MNHEY; CDR2 reads SVGEGT. This CDR3 region has 15 residues. The V end was cut by 2 bases, the J end by 2 bases, with 13 bases between.